One and the same sample provided the 3 T cell receptor beta chains below, sequenced in a study of CD4+ T cells in melanoma (dated 2022 in TCRdb). Library preparation used the immunoSEQ multiplex PCR assay. As stored in TCRdb, this immuneACCESS dataset retains in-frame rearrangements with V and J assigned. A fraction of the clones does not appear; measured against another copy, unresolved V genes explain less than half of the discrepancy, and the remainder lacks a known reason. Recorded for this sample are more than 13,000 clones; about 64% of them occurred a single time. Together, the top ten hold about 14% of the sample. Specimen: cells from a culture (not recorded whether cultured in vitro). These receptors were collected from a human donor with melanoma.

J is TRBJ1-1 and V is TRBV19; a possible D gene is TRBD1 (5 bases). The CDR3 runs to 14 residues. V gave up 6 bases and J gave up 1 base, with 12 bases separating them. CDR1 is LNHDA, CDR2 SQIVND, per germline (reference sequence). The CDR3 coding sequence is TGTGCCAGTAGATCCCGGGGGGGGAACACTGAAGCTTTCTTT. Its translation: CASRSRGGNTEAFF.

This clone turned up a few times. The rearrangement joins TRBV4-2 to TRBJ2-5; D is uncertain. V lost 0 bases, J lost 0 bases, and 11 bases lay in between. This CDR3 contains 16 residues. In germline, CDR1 is LGHNA, CDR2 YNFKEQ. The CDR3 here is CASSQELGSYQETQYF. In DNA form, the CDR3 reads TGTGCCAGCAGCCAAGAATTGGGATCGTACCAAGAGACCCAGTACTTC.

V gene TRBV2 combines with J gene TRBJ2-7; D is possibly TRBD1 (6 bases). Trimming removed 3 bases from V and 9 bases from J, with 15 bases in between. The CDR3 runs to 13 residues. Germline CDR1 reads SNHLY; CDR2 reads FYNNEI. The CDR3 DNA is TGTGCCAGCAGTGAGGGACCCGCACAGGGGCAGTACTTC. The encoded protein is CASSEGPAQGQYF.